One and the same sample provided the 22 T cell receptor beta chains below, sequenced in a study of Ad26.COV2.S vaccination and SARS-CoV-2 variants. Treatment noted: some 20 received Ad26.COV2.S at low or high dose, single or two shots; several received placebo; per-sample allocation not given. The study sampled participants on day 63 after the first vaccine or placebo injection. Method: immunoSEQ multiplex PCR; TCRdb's copy keeps in-frame clones and lacks some. This table has some 640,000 clones, roughly nine tenths appearing once. The sequencing used peripheral blood, collected in a trial of Ad26.COV2.S vaccine versus placebo. Receptor source: a person between 18 and 60 years old who received the Ad26.COV2.S COVID-19 vaccine or a placebo.

The V and J genes are TRBV10-1 and TRBJ1-3; D unclear. The CDR3 extends over 15 amino acids. Per germline, CDR1 WNHNN and CDR2 SYGVQD (reference sequence). V shed 5 bases and J shed 0 bases, with 11 bases lying between them. The DNA for the CDR3 is TGCGCCAGCAGTCAGGCGGTTGGCTCTGGAAACACCATATATTTT. Protein product: CASSQAVGSGNTIYF.

This chain uses TRBV18 with TRBJ2-5, with 11 positions matching TRBD1. The length of the CDR3 is 16 residues. The germline V gene encodes CDR1 KGHSH and CDR2 LQKENI. Unmatched junction bases numbered 9, after V lost 8 bases and J lost 1 base. The CDR3 DNA sequence: TGTGCCAGCAATCACCGGGACAGGGGGATCCAAGAGACCCAGTACTTC. It translates to CASNHRDRGIQETQYF. Full variable domain (remainder filled in from reference TRBV18 and TRBJ2-5): NAGVMQNPRHLVRRRGQEARLRCSPMKGHSHVYWYRQLPEEGLKFMVYLQKENIIDESGMPKERFSAEFPKEGPSILRIQQVVRGDSAAYFCASNHRDRGIQETQYFGPGTRLLVL.

This clone was found many times. This same CDR3 is encoded by further DNA sequences in the sample. The CDR3 DNA sequence: TGTGCCAGTAGTATTTGGACAGGGGATCAGCCCCAGCATTTT. This translates into CASSIWTGDQPQHF. The J gene is TRBJ1-5, the V gene TRBV19; TRBD1 matches 9 bases. Unmatched junction bases numbered 2, after V lost 3 bases and J lost 5 bases. CDR3 length equals 14 residues. Germline V lookup: CDR1 LNHDA, CDR2 SQIVND (reference sequence). Together with reference TRBV19 and TRBJ1-5, the CDR3 gives the full variable domain: DGGITQSPKYLFRKEGQNVTLSCEQNLNHDAMYWYRQDPGQGLRLIYYSQIVNDFQKGDIAEGYSVSREKKESFPLTVTSAQKNPTAFYLCASSIWTGDQPQHFGDGTRLSIL.

This chain connects TRBV13 to TRBJ2-7; either TRBD1 or TRBD2 may supply D (5 bases each). V was shortened by 0 bases and J by 2 bases, with 14 bases between the two germline ends. Germline CDR1 reads PRHDT; CDR2 reads FYEKMQ (reference sequence). The CDR3 has 16 amino acids. The CDR3 DNA follows: TGTGCCAGCAGCTTAGGGCAAGGGACGTACACCTACGAGCAGTACTTC. Translating it yields CASSLGQGTYTYEQYF.

The chain links TRBV7-2 to TRBJ2-2; D call uncertain. The V and J ends lost 2 bases and 2 bases respectively, with 15 bases between them. The CDR3 extends over 17 amino acids. Germline values: CDR1 SGHTA, CDR2 FQGNSA. The CDR3 loop is CASSLRTPPGNTGELFF. The CDR3 nucleotides are TGTGCCAGCAGCTTACGAACCCCTCCGGGTAACACCGGGGAGCTGTTTTTT.

This rearrangement joins TRBV9 to TRBJ1-4; D not resolved. Trimming shortened V by 0 bases and J by 5 bases, and 8 bases separated the two germline ends. CDR3 length: 14 residues. Germline loops: CDR1 SGDLS, CDR2 YYNGEE. The CDR3 DNA follows: TGTGCCAGCAGCGTAGAATCCCAGAATGAAAAACTGTTTTTT. Its translation is CASSVESQNEKLFF.

In this sample, this clone turned up a few times. V is TRBV4-3 and J is TRBJ1-5; D unclear. The CDR3 has 13 amino acids. V lost 0 bases and J lost 3, with 3 bases in between. Germline V gives CDR1 LGHNA, CDR2 YSLEER. CDR3 nucleotide sequence: TGCGCCAGCAGCCAAGATGTCAATCAGCCCCAGCATTTT. It translates to CASSQDVNQPQHF.

The chain carries TRBV11-2 and TRBJ1-2; TRBD1 aligns across 11 bases. CDR1 and CDR2 (germline): SGHAT, FQNNGV. Germline trimming cut 4 bases from V and 7 bases from J; bases unmatched to any gene: 5. The CDR3 loop spans 14 amino acids. The CDR3 region has the DNA TGTGCCAGCAGCTCGGACAGGGGGCCGTTTGGCTACACCTTC. Amino acid sequence: CASSSDRGPFGYTF. The full variable domain, rest sourced from reference TRBV11-2 and TRBJ1-2, is EAGVAQSPRYKIIEKRQSVAFWCNPISGHATLYWYQQILGQGPKLLIQFQNNGVVDDSQLPKDRFSAERLKGVDSTLKIQPAKLEDSAVYLCASSSDRGPFGYTFGSGTRLTVV.

The chain carries TRBV9 and TRBJ2-4, with 7 bases matching TRBD1. Germline CDR1 reads SGDLS; CDR2 reads YYNGEE. V shed 1 base and J 8 bases; nucleotides not matched to a gene: 6. The CDR3 length is 14 residues. CDR3 bases: TGTGCCAGCAGCGTAATGGGACAGAGGGACATTCAGTACTTC. Encoded protein: CASSVMGQRDIQYF.

The chain couples TRBV2 to TRBJ2-1; the D is unclear. CDR3 length equals 13 residues. Per the germline V gene, CDR1 is SNHLY and CDR2 is FYNNEI. V lost 5 bases and J 3 bases, leaving 8 bases between the germline ends. The CDR3 coding sequence is TGTGCCAGCAGTTTCGACAACTACAATGAGCAGTTCTTC. Translated: CASSFDNYNEQFF. Variable domain in full (rest from reference TRBV2 and TRBJ2-1): EPEVTQTPSHQVTQMGQEVILRCVPISNHLYFYWYRQILGQKVEFLVSFYNNEISEKSEIFDDQFSVERPDGSNFTLKIRSTKLEDSAMYFCASSFDNYNEQFFGPGTRLTVL.

This chain joins TRBV25-1 and TRBJ2-7, with 13 bases identical to TRBD2. This CDR3 spans 16 amino acids. The junction had 7 bases not matched to a gene; V was cut back by 5 bases and J by 3 bases. Germline CDR1 is MGHDK and CDR2 is SYGVNS. CDR3 in amino acids: CASSPRGTSGVYEQYF. CDR3 nucleotide sequence: TGTGCCAGCAGTCCACGCGGGACTAGCGGGGTCTACGAGCAGTACTTC.

V usage is TRBV18 and J usage is TRBJ2-5, with unresolved D. Germline V gives CDR1 KGHSH, CDR2 LQKENI. There are 15 residues in the CDR3. Trimming removed 0 bases from V and 7 bases from J, with 15 bases in between. Here the CDR3 reads CASSPPVPAKGTQYF. The CDR3 DNA is TGTGCCAGCTCACCACCGGTTCCCGCTAAGGGGACCCAGTACTTC.

This chain joins TRBV18 and TRBJ1-5; a possible D gene is TRBD1 (5 bases). Trimming removed 5 bases from V and 0 bases from J, with 14 bases in between. CDR1 and CDR2 (germline): KGHSH, LQKENI. This CDR3 has 16 amino acids. The CDR3 DNA sequence: TGTGCCAGCTCATCGGGGACGGCGGTTAGCAATCAGCCCCAGCATTTT. Its translation: CASSSGTAVSNQPQHF.

The chain uses TRBV30 and TRBJ2-3; a possible D gene is TRBD2 (6 bases). V dropped 7 bases and J dropped 4 bases, with 9 bases sitting between them. CDR1 and CDR2 from the germline V gene are GTSNPN and SVGIG (reference sequence). The CDR3 length is 11 residues. CDR3 nucleotide sequence: TGTGCCTATAGCGGCTCAGATACGCAGTATTTT. Residues: CAYSGSDTQYF.

V gene TRBV7-6 combines with J gene TRBJ1-4; 9 nucleotides agree with TRBD1. Trimming at V came to 5 bases and at J to 8 bases, leaving 9 bases not matched to a gene. The CDR3 contains 15 residues. Germline CDR1 reads SGHVS; CDR2 reads FNYEAQ. Here the CDR3 reads CASSPTGGLGEKLFF. CDR3 DNA: TGTGCCAGCAGCCCTACAGGGGGCCTCGGGGAAAAACTGTTTTTT.

The chain links TRBV23-1 to TRBJ2-5, with 7 bases aligning to TRBD2. TRBV23-1 is designated an ORF whose function remains uncertain. The V and J ends lost 8 bases and 2 bases, in that order; junction bases with no gene match: 17. The CDR3 runs to 17 residues. CDR3: CASGPGGAGGRQETQYF. The CDR3 DNA is TGCGCCAGCGGGCCTGGGGGAGCCGGGGGGAGGCAAGAGACCCAGTACTTC.

V usage is TRBV30 and J usage is TRBJ1-6; D may be TRBD1 (5 bases). Germline CDR1 GTSNPN, CDR2 SVGIG (reference sequence). The CDR3 is 13 amino acids. Trimming stripped 8 bases from V and 4 bases from J, with 12 bases between. DNA for the CDR3: TGTGCCGGGGGAATTTTATATAATTCACCCCTCCACTTT. Translation: CAGGILYNSPLHF.

This chain uses TRBV11-2 with TRBJ1-2; D gene ambiguous. V gave up 2 bases and J gave up 4 bases, with 14 bases separating them. The CDR3 contains 15 residues. Germline V gives CDR1 SGHAT, CDR2 FQNNGV. CDR3 protein: CASSLSTFQTYGYTF. The CDR3 nucleotides read TGTGCCAGCAGCTTATCTACCTTCCAAACCTATGGCTACACCTTC.

The DNA of the CDR3 is TGTGCCAGCTCACCGATGGAGGGTAGCAATCAGCCCCAGCATTTT. It yields the protein CASSPMEGSNQPQHF. V gene TRBV18 combines with J gene TRBJ1-5, with D uncertain. The CDR3 has 15 amino acids. The V end was cut by 3 bases, the J end by 0 bases, with 9 bases between. The germline V gene has CDR1 KGHSH and CDR2 LQKENI. The variable domain in full, with the rest retrieved from reference TRBV18 and TRBJ1-5, is NAGVMQNPRHLVRRRGQEARLRCSPMKGHSHVYWYRQLPEEGLKFMVYLQKENIIDESGMPKERFSAEFPKEGPSILRIQQVVRGDSAAYFCASSPMEGSNQPQHFGDGTRLSIL.

This clone was observed many times. The V and J genes are TRBV27 and TRBJ2-7; 12 bases line up with TRBD1. Germline V gene data show CDR1 as MNHEY and CDR2 as SMNVEV (reference sequence). V gave up 4 bases and J gave up 5 bases; unmatched junction bases: 9. CDR3 length equals 16 residues. The DNA for the CDR3 is TGTGCCAGCAGTTCAGTACCGGGACAGGGGGCAGACGAGCAGTACTTC. It specifies CASSSVPGQGADEQYF.

The chain carries TRBV11-2 and TRBJ1-1, with D unclear. The ends were cut back, 5 bases at V and 0 bases at J, with 7 bases in the middle. The germline V gene encodes CDR1 SGHAT and CDR2 FQNNGV. The CDR3 length is 13 residues. The CDR3 DNA is TGTGCCAGCAGCCCCGACATGAACACTGAAGCTTTCTTT. Translating it yields CASSPDMNTEAFF.

The chain couples TRBV6-6 to TRBJ1-1; D perhaps matches TRBD1 (5 bases). Looked up from germline, CDR1 is MNHNY and CDR2 is SVGAGI (reference sequence). Trimming took off 5 bases at V and 3 bases at J, with 13 bases between the two ends. The CDR3 extends over 14 amino acids. The CDR3 here is CASSNGVRDTEAFF. The CDR3 DNA is TGTGCCAGCAGTAATGGGGTCAGGGACACTGAAGCTTTCTTT.